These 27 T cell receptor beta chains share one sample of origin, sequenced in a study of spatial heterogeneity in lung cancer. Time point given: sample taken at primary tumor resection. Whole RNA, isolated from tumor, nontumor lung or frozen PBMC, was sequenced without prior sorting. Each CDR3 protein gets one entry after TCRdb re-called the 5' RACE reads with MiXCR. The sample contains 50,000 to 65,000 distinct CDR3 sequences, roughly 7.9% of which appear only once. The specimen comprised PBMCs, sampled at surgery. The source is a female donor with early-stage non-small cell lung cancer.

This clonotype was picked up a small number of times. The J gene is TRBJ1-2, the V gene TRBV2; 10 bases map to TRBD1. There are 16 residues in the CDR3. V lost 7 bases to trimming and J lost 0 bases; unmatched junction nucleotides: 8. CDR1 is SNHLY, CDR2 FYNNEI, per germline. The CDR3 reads CASTLDRGITNYGYTF. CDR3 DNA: TGTGCCAGCACCTTGGACAGGGGGATTACTAACTATGGCTACACCTTC.

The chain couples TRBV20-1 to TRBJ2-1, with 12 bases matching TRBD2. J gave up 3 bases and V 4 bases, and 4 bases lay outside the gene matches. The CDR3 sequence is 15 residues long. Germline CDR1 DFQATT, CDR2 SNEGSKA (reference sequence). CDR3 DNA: TGCAGTGCTACAATGACTAGCGGGAGCTACAATGAGCAGTTCTTC. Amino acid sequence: CSATMTSGSYNEQFF.

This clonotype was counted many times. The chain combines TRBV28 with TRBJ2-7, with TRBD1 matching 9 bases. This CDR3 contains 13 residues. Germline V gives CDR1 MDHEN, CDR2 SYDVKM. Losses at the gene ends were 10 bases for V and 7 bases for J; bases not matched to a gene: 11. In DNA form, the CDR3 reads TGTGCCACGACCGGGACAGGGATAGCTGAGCAGTACTTC. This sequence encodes CATTGTGIAEQYF.

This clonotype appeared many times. Here the CDR3 DNA reads TGTGCCAGCAGTTCTCAGGGGGCCACAGATACGCAGTATTTT. It encodes CASSSQGATDTQYF. The genes are TRBV6-6 and TRBJ2-3; 8 bases line up with TRBD1. CDR3 length: 14 amino acids. Germline V CDR1 and CDR2: MNHNY, SVGAGI (reference sequence). Unmatched junction bases numbered 2, after V lost 4 bases and J lost 2 bases.

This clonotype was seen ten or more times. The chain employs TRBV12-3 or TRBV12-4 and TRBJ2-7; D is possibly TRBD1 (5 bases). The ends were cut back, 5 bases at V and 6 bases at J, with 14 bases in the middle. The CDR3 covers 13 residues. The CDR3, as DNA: TGTGCCAGCAGTCTACAGGCCGCCCGCGAGCAGTACTTC. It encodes CASSLQAAREQYF.

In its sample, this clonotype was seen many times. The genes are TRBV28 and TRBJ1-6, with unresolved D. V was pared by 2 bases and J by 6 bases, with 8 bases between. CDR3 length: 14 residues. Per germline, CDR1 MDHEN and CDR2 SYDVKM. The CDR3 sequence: CASSLQLGNSPLHF. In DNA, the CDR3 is TGTGCCAGCAGTTTACAATTGGGTAATTCACCCCTCCACTTT.

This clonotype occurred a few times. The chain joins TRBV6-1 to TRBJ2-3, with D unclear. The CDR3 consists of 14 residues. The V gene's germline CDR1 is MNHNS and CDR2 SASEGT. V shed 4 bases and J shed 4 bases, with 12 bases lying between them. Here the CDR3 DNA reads TGTGCCAGCAGTGGAGCGACCCCTCCAGATACGCAGTATTTT. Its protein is CASSGATPPDTQYF.

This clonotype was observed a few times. The CDR3 sequence is CASSGQGNEQYV. The DNA for the CDR3 is TGTGCCAGCAGTGGACAGGGGAACGAGCAGTACGTC. The V gene is TRBV6-1, the J gene TRBJ2-7; 8 bases map to TRBD1. The V segment lost 4 bases and the J segment 5 bases; nucleotides outside the gene matches: 1. CDR3 size: 12 residues. Germline CDR1 is MNHNS and CDR2 is SASEGT.

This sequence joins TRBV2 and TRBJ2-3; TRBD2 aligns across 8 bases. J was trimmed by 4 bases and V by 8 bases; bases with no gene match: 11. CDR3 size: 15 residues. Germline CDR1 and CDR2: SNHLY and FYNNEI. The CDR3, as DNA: TGTGCCAGCGTAGAAGCGGGAGTGGGATCAGATACGCAGTATTTT. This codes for CASVEAGVGSDTQYF.

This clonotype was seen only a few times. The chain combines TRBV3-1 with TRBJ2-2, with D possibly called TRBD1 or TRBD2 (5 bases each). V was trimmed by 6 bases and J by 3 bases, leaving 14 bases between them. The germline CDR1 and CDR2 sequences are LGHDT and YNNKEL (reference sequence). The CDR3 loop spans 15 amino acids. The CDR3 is CASRPRGRDTGELFF. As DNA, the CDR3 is TGTGCCAGCAGACCGAGGGGCCGTGACACCGGGGAGCTGTTTTTT.

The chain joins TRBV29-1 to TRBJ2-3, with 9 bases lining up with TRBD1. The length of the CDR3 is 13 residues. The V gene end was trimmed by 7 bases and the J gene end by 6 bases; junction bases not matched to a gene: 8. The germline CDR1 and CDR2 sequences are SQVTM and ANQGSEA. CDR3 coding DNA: TGCAGCGCCGAGAGGACAGGGGCGGATACGCAGTATTTT. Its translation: CSAERTGADTQYF.

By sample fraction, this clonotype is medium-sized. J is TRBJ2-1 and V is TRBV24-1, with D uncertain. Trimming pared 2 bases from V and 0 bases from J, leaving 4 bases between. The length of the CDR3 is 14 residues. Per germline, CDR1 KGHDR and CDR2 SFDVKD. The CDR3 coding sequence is TGTGCCACCAGTGATTCGAGCTCCTACAATGAGCAGTTCTTC. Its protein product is CATSDSSSYNEQFF.

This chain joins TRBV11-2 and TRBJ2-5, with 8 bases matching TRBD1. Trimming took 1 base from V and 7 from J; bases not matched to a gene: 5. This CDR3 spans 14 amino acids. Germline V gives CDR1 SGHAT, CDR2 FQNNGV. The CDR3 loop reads CASSLASDRGTQYF. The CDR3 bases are TGTGCCAGCAGCTTAGCGTCCGACAGGGGGACCCAGTACTTC. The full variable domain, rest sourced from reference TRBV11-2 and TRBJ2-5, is EAGVAQSPRYKIIEKRQSVAFWCNPISGHATLYWYQQILGQGPKLLIQFQNNGVVDDSQLPKDRFSAERLKGVDSTLKIQPAKLEDSAVYLCASSLASDRGTQYFGPGTRLLVL.

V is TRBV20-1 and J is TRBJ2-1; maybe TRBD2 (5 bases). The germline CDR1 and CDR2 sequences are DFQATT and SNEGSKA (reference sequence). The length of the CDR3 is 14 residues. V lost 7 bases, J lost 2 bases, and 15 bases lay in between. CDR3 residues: CSVPSRVAYNEQFF. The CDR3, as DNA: TGCAGTGTCCCCTCGAGGGTTGCCTACAATGAGCAGTTCTTC.

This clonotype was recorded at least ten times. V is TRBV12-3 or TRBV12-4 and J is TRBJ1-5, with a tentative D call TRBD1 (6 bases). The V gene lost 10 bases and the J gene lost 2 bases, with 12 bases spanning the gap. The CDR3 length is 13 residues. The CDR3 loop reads CATRGTGNQPQHF. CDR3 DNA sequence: TGTGCCACCAGGGGTACAGGCAATCAGCCCCAGCATTTT.

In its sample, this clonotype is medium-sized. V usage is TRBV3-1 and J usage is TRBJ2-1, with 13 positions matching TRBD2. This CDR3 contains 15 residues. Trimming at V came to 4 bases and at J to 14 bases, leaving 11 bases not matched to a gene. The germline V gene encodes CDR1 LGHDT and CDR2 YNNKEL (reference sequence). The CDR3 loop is CASSLGLAGDSRKFF. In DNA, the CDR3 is TGTGCCAGCAGCCTCGGACTAGCGGGAGACTCACGAAAGTTCTTC.

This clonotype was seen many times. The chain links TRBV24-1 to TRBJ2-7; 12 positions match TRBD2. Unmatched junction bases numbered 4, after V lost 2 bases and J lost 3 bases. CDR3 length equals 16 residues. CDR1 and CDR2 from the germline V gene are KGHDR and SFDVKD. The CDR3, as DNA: TGTGCCACCAGTGATTGGGGACTAGCGGGTCACTACGAGCAGTACTTC. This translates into CATSDWGLAGHYEQYF.

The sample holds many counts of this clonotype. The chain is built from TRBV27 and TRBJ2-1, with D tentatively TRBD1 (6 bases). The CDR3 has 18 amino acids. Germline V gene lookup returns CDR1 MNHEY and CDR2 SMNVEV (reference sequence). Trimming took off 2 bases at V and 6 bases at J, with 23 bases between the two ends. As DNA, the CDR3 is TGTGCCAGCAGTTTACGAGGATGGGCAGGGGCGATGGGCAATGAGCAGTTCTTC. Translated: CASSLRGWAGAMGNEQFF.

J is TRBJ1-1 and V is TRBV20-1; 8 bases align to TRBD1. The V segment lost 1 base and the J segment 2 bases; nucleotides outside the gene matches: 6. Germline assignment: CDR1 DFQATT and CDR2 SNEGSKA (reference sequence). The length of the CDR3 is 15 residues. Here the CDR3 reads CSARARTGINTEAFF. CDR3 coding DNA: TGCAGTGCTAGAGCTCGGACAGGGATAAACACTGAAGCTTTCTTT.

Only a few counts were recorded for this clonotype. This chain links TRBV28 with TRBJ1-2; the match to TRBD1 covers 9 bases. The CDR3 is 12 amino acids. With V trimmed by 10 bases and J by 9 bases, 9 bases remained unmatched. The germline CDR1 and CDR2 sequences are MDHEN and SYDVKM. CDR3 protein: CATSGQGLRYTF. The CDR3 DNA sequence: TGTGCCACCTCAGGACAGGGGTTGCGCTACACCTTC.

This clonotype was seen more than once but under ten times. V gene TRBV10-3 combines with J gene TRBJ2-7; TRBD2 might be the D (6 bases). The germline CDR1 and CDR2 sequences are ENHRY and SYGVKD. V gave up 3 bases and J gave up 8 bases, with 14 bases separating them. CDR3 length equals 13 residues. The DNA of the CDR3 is TGTGCCATCAGTGATTCCCCCGGCGGGAAGCAGTACGTC. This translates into CAISDSPGGKQYV.

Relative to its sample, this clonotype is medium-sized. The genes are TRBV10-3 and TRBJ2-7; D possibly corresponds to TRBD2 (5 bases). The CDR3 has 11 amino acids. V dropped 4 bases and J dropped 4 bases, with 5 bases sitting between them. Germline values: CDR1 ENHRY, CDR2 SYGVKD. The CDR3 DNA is TGTGCCATCAGTGGCGGGTACGAGCAGTACTTC. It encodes CAISGGYEQYF.

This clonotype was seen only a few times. As DNA, the CDR3 is TGTGCCAGCAGGGGCCGGGAGCGGGGGGGCACAGATACGCAGTATTTT. It specifies CASRGRERGGTDTQYF. The chain carries TRBV27 and TRBJ2-3, with 9 bases that match TRBD2. The CDR3 covers 16 residues. Unmatched junction bases numbered 8, after V lost 6 bases and J lost 1 base. Germline loops: CDR1 MNHEY, CDR2 SMNVEV (reference sequence).

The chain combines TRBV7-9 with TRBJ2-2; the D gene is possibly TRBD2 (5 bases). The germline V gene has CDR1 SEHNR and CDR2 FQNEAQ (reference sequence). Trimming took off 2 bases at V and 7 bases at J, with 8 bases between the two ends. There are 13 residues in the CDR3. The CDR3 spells CASSLNRDGELFF. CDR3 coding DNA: TGTGCCAGCAGCTTAAACCGGGACGGGGAGCTGTTTTTT. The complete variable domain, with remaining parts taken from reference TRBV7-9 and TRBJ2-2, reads DTGVSQNPRHKITKRGQNVTFRCDPISEHNRLYWYRQTLGQGPEFLTYFQNEAQLEKSRLLSDRFSAERPKGSFSTLEIQRTEQGDSAMYLCASSLNRDGELFFGEGSRLTVL.

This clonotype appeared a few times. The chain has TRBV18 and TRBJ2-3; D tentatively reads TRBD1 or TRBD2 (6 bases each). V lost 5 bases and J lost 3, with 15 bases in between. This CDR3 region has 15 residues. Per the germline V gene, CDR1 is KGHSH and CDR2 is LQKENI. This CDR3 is CASSWRGAGTDTQYF. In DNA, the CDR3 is TGTGCCAGCTCATGGAGGGGGGCCGGGACAGATACGCAGTATTTT.

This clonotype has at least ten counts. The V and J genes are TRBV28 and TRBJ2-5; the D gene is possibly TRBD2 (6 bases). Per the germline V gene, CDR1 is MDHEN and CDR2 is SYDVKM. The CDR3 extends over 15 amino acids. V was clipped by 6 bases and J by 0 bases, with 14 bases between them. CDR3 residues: CASRHDPGDQETQYF. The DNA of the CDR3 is TGTGCCAGCAGACACGACCCGGGGGACCAAGAGACCCAGTACTTC.

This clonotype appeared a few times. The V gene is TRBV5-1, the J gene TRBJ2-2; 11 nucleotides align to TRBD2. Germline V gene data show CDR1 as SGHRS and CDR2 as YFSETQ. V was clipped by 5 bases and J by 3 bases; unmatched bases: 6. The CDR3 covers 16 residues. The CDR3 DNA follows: TGCGCCAGCAGACCGGGGACTAGCGGTTACACCGGGGAGCTGTTTTTT. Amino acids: CASRPGTSGYTGELFF.